This TCR beta chain originates from a study of T-cell reconstitution after alpha-beta-depleted transplantation in children. V was shortened by 2 bases and J by 5 bases, with 6 bases between the two germline ends. CDR1 is ENHRY and CDR2 is SYGVKD in the germline V gene. The CDR3 covers 12 residues. As it was prepared, the TCRbeta library received unique molecular identifiers. TCRdb fed the PCR reads into MiXCR, producing one record per CDR3 protein. The sample has a few hundred thousand distinct CDR3 sequences; 13% are singletons. The source of this sequence is a human donor who donated a stem cell graft to a child with Fanconi anemia. The chain carries TRBV10-3 and TRBJ2-5; D gene uncertain. Sequenced here: PBMCs, sampled from the stem cell graft. Written as DNA, the CDR3 is TGTGCCATCAGTGAGGACCCGGAGACCCAGTACTTC. It yields the protein CAISEDPETQYF.